Listed below are T cell receptor beta chains from one sample, sequenced in a study of post-analysis software for immune sequencing data. TCRdb analysed the PCR reads with MiXCR anew, one entry per CDR3 protein. This table has 750,000 to 900,000 distinct CDR3 sequences, roughly 50% appearing once. The sequenced sample was blood. These receptors all stem from a girl aged 5 to 17 with multiple sclerosis. The CDR3 runs from the conserved cysteine through the conserved F or W. The D gene is left open where the match is weak. For some rows the clone size is stated as once, few or many, or as a class when expanded; others skip it.

clone_size j_call d_call v_call cdr3_nt cdr3_aa
. TRBJ2-1 TRBD2 TRBV20-1 TGCAGGGCTAGATTAGCGGGTGCCCAGTTCTTC CRARLAGAQFF
. TRBJ1-1 . TRBV3-1 TGTGCCAGCAGCCAAGAAGGTAGGGGCGGCAGTTGGGGCACTGAAGCTTTCTTT CASSQEGRGGSWGTEAFF
. TRBJ1-5 . TRBV27 TGTACCAGCAGTCCGGGCCTTAGCAATCAGCCCCAGCATTTT CTSSPGLSNQPQHF
. TRBJ2-7 TRBD2 TRBV12-3/TRBV12-4 TGTGCCAGCATGCGGGAGCACTACGAGCAGTACTTC CASMREHYEQYF
few TRBJ1-5 . TRBV7-2 TGTGCCAGCAGCTTAGTAGGGTCGGGTATTGGGCAGCCCCAGCATTTT CASSLVGSGIGQPQHF
few TRBJ2-1 . TRBV7-2 TGTGCCAGCAGCTCGGTAGGTAACTCCTACAATGAGCAGTTCTTC CASSSVGNSYNEQFF
. TRBJ2-5 . TRBV15 TGTGCCACCAGCAGACCTACAGGGACCGCGCAGTACTTC CATSRPTGTAQYF
. TRBJ2-7 . TRBV15 TGTGCCACCAGCAGTGGACATTCAGGTTACGAGCAGTACTTC CATSSGHSGYEQYF
. TRBJ2-3 . TRBV28 TGTGCCAGCAGTTTAGAGGTCCTCGGGGGATCTAGCACAGATGCGCAGTATTTT CASSLEVLGGSSTDAQYF
. TRBJ1-6 . TRBV7-2 TGTGCCAGCAGCCTCACAGGGCCATCGATTTCACCCCTCCACTTT CASSLTGPSISPLHF
. TRBJ2-1 . TRBV20-1 TGCAGTGCTAGCAGGGGCTCGTACCACAATGAGCAGTTCTTC CSASRGSYHNEQFF
. TRBJ2-1 TRBD1 TRBV5-1 TGCGCCAGCAGCCTCCGGGACAGGGTAGGCAATGAGCAGTTCTTC CASSLRDRVGNEQFF
. TRBJ1-2 . TRBV20-1 TGCAGTGCTCAAGGGACGGGTGGCTACACCTTC CSAQGTGGYTF
. TRBJ2-3 . TRBV20-1 TGCAGTGGGTGGCAGGGTGCAGATACGCAGTATTTT CSGWQGADTQYF
. TRBJ1-1 . TRBV7-8 TGTGCCAGCAGGGCCCGGGTAGGGAACACTGAAGCTTTCTTT CASRARVGNTEAFF
few TRBJ2-3 . TRBV7-2 TGTGCCAGCAGCTTACTTCCGGGACTGAGCACAGATACGCAGTATTTT CASSLLPGLSTDTQYF
few TRBJ2-1 . TRBV12-3/TRBV12-4 TGTGCCAGCAGTTTAAACGGACAGTATAAGAATGAGCAGTTCTTC CASSLNGQYKNEQFF
few TRBJ2-1 TRBD2 TRBV28 TGTGCCAGCAGTCCGACCCTCCCCTGGACTAGCGGGAGATATGAGCAGTTCTTC CASSPTLPWTSGRYEQFF
. TRBJ2-7 TRBD1 TRBV12-3/TRBV12-4 TGTGCCAGCAGTTTTGGACAGGGTATCTCCTACGAGCAGTACTTC CASSFGQGISYEQYF
few TRBJ2-3 . TRBV7-9 TGTGCCAGCAGCTTAGGAGGGTATGCAGATACGCAGTATTTT CASSLGGYADTQYF
few TRBJ2-5 TRBD2 TRBV6-5 TGTGCCAGCAGTACACAGTTAGCGGGGGTACAAGAGACCCAGTACTTC CASSTQLAGVQETQYF
. TRBJ2-7 . TRBV10-3 TGTGCCATCGCAGACAGGGGAGGGCGCGAGCAGTACTTC CAIADRGGREQYF
. TRBJ2-6 TRBD2 TRBV19 TGTGCCAGTAGTGTCGGGAGGGCGGGGGCCAACGTCCTGACTTTC CASSVGRAGANVLTF
. TRBJ2-7 TRBD2 TRBV28 TGTGCCAGCAGTTTTCAGACTAGCGGGAGGAAGTACTTC CASSFQTSGRKYF
once TRBJ2-5 . TRBV7-9 TGTGCCAGCAGCCCCCGCCCGACAGATTGGTTGAATGAGCAGTACTTC CASSPRPTDWLNEQYF
. TRBJ1-3 . TRBV12-3/TRBV12-4 TGTGCCAGCAGCTTATTTTCCTCTGGAAACACCATATATTTT CASSLFSSGNTIYF
. TRBJ2-4 TRBD2 TRBV5-6 TGTGCCAGCAGCTTGGGGACTAGCGCCAAAAACATTCAGTACTTC CASSLGTSAKNIQYF
. TRBJ2-6 . TRBV20-1 TGCAGTGCTAGAGATGCCCGGTCTGGGGCCAACGTCCTGACTTTC CSARDARSGANVLTF
. TRBJ2-1 . TRBV9 TGTGCCAGCAGCGTAGATGGAGGCTCCTACAATGAGCAGTTCTTC CASSVDGGSYNEQFF
. TRBJ2-7 TRBD2 TRBV7-2 TGTGCCAGCAGCTTAGAGGCAGCGGGAGGCGAGCAGTACTTC CASSLEAAGGEQYF
. TRBJ1-2 . TRBV27 TGTGCCAGCAGTTCCTGGAGGGGAACGGGTTTGGACTATGGCTACACCTTC CASSSWRGTGLDYGYTF
. TRBJ2-1 TRBD2 TRBV28 TGTGCCAGCAGTTTATGGCTAGCGGGAAAGAATGAGCAGTTCTTC CASSLWLAGKNEQFF
. TRBJ2-1 . TRBV6-2/TRBV6-3 TGTGCCAGCGCTGGACTAGAAAGGGGGAGCAATGAGCAGTTCTTC CASAGLERGSNEQFF
. TRBJ2-5 . TRBV7-3 TGTGCCAGCAGCCAATCGCCCCAGAGGGGGGAACTCCGGTTAGAGCAGTACTTC CASSQSPQRGELRLEQYF
. TRBJ2-3 . TRBV20-1 TGCAGTGCTGGGCGGGCCACAGATACGCAGTATTTT CSAGRATDTQYF
. TRBJ2-3 . TRBV5-1 TGCGCCAGCACCTTGGCCAGGGCTGGAGGCGCAGATACGCAGTATTTT CASTLARAGGADTQYF
few TRBJ1-2 . TRBV29-1 TGCAGCGTTGTGGGCACAGGGAAGGGTGGCTACACCTTC CSVVGTGKGGYTF
. TRBJ2-7 TRBD1 TRBV7-9 TGTGCCAGCAGCTTATCTCGGGACAGGGGTCTCTACGAGCAGTACTTC CASSLSRDRGLYEQYF
. TRBJ1-2 . TRBV11-3 TGTGCCAGCAGCTTAGATGCAGGGAGCTATGGCTACACCTTC CASSLDAGSYGYTF
few TRBJ2-7 TRBD2 TRBV4-2 TGTGCCAGCAGCCAAGCGGGGCTAGCGGACTACGAGCAGTACTTC CASSQAGLADYEQYF
once TRBJ2-1 . TRBV4-2 TGTGCCAGCAAAGGTACTGGATACAATGAGCAGTTCTTC CASKGTGYNEQFF
many TRBJ2-7 TRBD2 TRBV7-2 TGTGCCAGCAGCTGGGCCCCTAGCGGGAGTGTGGACGAGCAGTACTTC CASSWAPSGSVDEQYF
few TRBJ2-1 . TRBV28 TGTGCCAGCAGTTTATTCGTTAGGGGTGAGCAGTTCTTC CASSLFVRGEQFF
few TRBJ2-1 . TRBV20-1 TGCAGTGCTAGAGATCCGGCGACCTCTCCCAATGAGCAGTTCTTC CSARDPATSPNEQFF
once TRBJ1-2 . TRBV14 TGTGCCAGCAGCCAAGCCCTTGGACAGAACTATGGCTACACCTTC CASSQALGQNYGYTF
. TRBJ2-4 TRBD1 TRBV10-3 TGTGCCATCAGTGAGTCCCGGACAGGGGGCGTCAAAAACATTCAGTACTTC CAISESRTGGVKNIQYF
few TRBJ2-7 . TRBV10-3 TGTGCCATCAGTGATGCAGGGCCGACCTACGAGCAGTACTTC CAISDAGPTYEQYF
. TRBJ2-1 . TRBV7-9 TGTGCCAGCAGCTTAGTCCCATCCGAAAGAAGAAATGAGCAGTTCTTC CASSLVPSERRNEQFF